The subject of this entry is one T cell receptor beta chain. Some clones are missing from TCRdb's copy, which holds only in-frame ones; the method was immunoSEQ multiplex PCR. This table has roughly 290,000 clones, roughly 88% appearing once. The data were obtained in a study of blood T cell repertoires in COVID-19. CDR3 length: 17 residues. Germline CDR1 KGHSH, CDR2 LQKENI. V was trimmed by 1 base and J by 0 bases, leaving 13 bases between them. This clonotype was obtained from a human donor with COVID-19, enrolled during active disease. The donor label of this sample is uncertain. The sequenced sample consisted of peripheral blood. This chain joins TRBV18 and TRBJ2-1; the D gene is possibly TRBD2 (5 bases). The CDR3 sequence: CASSPQASSSSYNEQFF. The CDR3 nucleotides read TGTGCCAGCTCACCACAAGCTAGCTCCAGCTCCTACAATGAGCAGTTCTTC.